Described below is a single T cell receptor (beta chain) sequence and its context. Profiling relied on immunoSEQ multiplex PCR, and the TCRdb table lists in-frame clones only, not all of them. Here the sample spans millions of clones, 90% to 95% being singletons. The germline CDR1 and CDR2 sequences are SGHVS and FQNEAQ. The CDR3 runs to 19 residues. V trimming: 4 bases; J trimming: 0 bases; junction bases outside the gene matches: 12. This specimen belongs to a study of shared clonotypes between healthy human individuals. The V and J genes are TRBV7-8 and TRBJ2-6, with 7 bases matching TRBD2. Sequenced input: naive CD4+ T cells sorted from blood. Described subset: CD45RA+ positively selected. This TCR derives from a man aged 18-30 years in good health. For the CDR3, the DNA is TGTGCCAGCAGCTCCCACAATCGGGGGAGGGCCTCTGGGGCCAACGTCCTGACTTTC. This translates into CASSSHNRGRASGANVLTF.